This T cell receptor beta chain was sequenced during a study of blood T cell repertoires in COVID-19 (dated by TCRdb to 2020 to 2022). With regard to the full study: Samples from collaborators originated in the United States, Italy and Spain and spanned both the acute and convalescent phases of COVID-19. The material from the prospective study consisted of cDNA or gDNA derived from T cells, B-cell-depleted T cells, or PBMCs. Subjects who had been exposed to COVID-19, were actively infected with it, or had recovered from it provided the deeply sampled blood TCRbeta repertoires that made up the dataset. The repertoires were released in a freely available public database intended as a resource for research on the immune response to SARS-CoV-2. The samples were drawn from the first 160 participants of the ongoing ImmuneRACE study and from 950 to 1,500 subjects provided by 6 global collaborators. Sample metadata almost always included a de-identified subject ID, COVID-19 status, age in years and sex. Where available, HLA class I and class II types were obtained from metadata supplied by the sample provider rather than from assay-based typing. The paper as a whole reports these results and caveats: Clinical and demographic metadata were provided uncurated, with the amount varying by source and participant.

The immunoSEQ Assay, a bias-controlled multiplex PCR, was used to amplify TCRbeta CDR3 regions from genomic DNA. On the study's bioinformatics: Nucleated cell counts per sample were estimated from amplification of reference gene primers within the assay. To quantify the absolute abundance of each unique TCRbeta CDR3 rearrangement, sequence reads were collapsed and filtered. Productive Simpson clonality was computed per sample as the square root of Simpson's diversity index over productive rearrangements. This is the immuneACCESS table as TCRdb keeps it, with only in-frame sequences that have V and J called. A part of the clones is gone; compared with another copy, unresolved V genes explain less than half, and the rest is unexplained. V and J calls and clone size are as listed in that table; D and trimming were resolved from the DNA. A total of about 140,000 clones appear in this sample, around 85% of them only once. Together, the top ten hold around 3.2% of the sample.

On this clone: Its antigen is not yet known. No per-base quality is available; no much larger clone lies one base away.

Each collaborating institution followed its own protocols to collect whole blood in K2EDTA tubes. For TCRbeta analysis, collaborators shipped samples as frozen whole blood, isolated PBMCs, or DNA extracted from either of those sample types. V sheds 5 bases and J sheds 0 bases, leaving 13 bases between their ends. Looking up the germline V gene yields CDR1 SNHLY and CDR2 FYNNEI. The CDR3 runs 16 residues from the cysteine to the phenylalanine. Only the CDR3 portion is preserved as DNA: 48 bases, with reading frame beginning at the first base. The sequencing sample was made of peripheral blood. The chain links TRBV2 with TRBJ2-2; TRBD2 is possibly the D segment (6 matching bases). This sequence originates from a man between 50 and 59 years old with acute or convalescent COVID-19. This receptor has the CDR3 CASSPPLASNTGELFF. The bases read TGTGCCAGCAGTCCCCCGCTAGCGTCGAACACCGGGGAGCTGTTTTTT.